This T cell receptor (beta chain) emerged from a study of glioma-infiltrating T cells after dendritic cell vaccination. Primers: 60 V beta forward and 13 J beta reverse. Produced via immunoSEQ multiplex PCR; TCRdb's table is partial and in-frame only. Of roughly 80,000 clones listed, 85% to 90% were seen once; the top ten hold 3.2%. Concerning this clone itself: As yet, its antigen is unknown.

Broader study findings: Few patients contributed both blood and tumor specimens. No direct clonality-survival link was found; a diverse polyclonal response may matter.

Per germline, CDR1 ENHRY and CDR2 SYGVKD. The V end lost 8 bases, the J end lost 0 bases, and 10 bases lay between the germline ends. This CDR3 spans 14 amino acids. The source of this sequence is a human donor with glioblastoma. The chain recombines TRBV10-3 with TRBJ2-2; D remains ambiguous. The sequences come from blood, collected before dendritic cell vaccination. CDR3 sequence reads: CAIATAANTGELFF. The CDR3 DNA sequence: TGTGCCATCGCAACCGCGGCGAACACCGGGGAGCTGTTTTTT.